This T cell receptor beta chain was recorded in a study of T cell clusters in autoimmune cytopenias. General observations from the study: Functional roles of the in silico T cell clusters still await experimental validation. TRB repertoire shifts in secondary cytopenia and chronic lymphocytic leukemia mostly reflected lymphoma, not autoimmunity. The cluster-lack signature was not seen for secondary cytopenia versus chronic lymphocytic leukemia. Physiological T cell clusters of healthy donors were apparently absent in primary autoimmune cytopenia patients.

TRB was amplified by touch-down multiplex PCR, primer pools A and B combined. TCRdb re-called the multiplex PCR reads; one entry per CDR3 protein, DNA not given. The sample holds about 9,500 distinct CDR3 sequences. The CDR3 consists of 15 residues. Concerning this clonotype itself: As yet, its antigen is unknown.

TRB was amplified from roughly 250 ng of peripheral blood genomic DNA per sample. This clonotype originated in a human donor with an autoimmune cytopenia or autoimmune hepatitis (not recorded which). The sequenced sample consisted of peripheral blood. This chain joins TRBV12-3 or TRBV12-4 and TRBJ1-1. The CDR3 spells CASSLAGRAYTEAFF.